This is a list of T cell receptor beta chains from one sample in a study of T cell changes during pregnancy in multiple sclerosis. Assay used: immunoSEQ multiplex PCR; TCRdb lists only in-frame clones, some missing. The table records around 58,000 clones, roughly nine tenths of them present only once. The specimen was CD4+ T cells from peripheral blood mononuclear cells, collected after pregnancy. Receptors originate from a female donor in good health, enrolled as a control in a pregnancy study. The CDR3 runs from the conserved cysteine through the conserved F or W. Fields, in order: D gene, J gene, clone size, V gene, CDR3 protein, CDR3 DNA. D genes are given only for firm matches. For some rows the clone size is stated as once, few or many, or as a class when expanded; others skip it.

TRBD1 | TRBJ1-3 | NA | TRBV6-5 | CASGQDSSGNTIYF | TGTGCCAGCGGACAGGACTCCTCTGGAAACACCATATATTTT
TRBD2 | TRBJ2-2 | NA | TRBV2 | CASTGRVRSSGELFF | TGTGCCAGCACCGGGAGGGTTAGATCTTCCGGGGAGCTGTTTTTT
NA | TRBJ2-7 | NA | TRBV9 | CASSAGGTATFYEQYF | TGTGCCAGCAGCGCGGGGGGGACAGCCACCTTCTACGAGCAGTACTTC
NA | TRBJ2-1 | NA | TRBV27 | CASSREEWRAGSNEQFF | TGTGCCAGCAGCCGCGAGGAGTGGAGGGCGGGTTCCAATGAGCAGTTCTTC
NA | TRBJ1-2 | NA | TRBV5-4 | CASSFPTGGHGYTF | TGTGCCAGCAGCTTCCCGACGGGGGGCCATGGCTACACCTTC
TRBD1 | TRBJ2-3 | NA | TRBV7-3 | CASSLNRGRSTDTQYF | TGTGCCAGCAGCTTAAACAGGGGGCGAAGCACAGATACGCAGTATTTT
TRBD2 | TRBJ2-2 | once | TRBV30 | CAWSVLISSGGGELFF | TGTGCCTGGAGTGTACTAATATCTAGCGGGGGTGGGGAGCTGTTTTTT
TRBD1 | TRBJ1-2 | NA | TRBV19 | CASSADRDLGGYTF | TGTGCCAGTAGTGCCGACAGGGATCTGGGGGGCTACACCTTC
TRBD1 | TRBJ2-2 | once | TRBV30 | CAWRRTGVDGELFF | TGTGCCTGGAGAAGGACAGGGGTTGACGGGGAGCTGTTTTTT
TRBD1 | TRBJ2-7 | NA | TRBV19 | CASSSYRGEDEQYF | TGTGCCAGTAGTTCGTACAGGGGGGAAGACGAGCAGTACTTC
NA | TRBJ2-7 | NA | TRBV15 | CATSRDPGVFSGEQYF | TGTGCCACCAGCAGAGATCCGGGGGTTTTTTCGGGGGAGCAGTACTTC
TRBD1 | TRBJ1-1 | NA | TRBV19 | CASSFRPGTGGIPAFF | TGTGCCAGTAGTTTCCGGCCGGGGACAGGGGGAATTCCAGCTTTCTTT
NA | TRBJ1-5 | NA | TRBV19 | CASSGGLQPQHF | TGTGCCAGTAGCGGGGGTCTTCAGCCCCAGCATTTT
TRBD1 | TRBJ1-2 | NA | TRBV7-9 | CASSRSGTGEGYTF | TGTGCCAGCAGTCGTTCCGGGACAGGGGAAGGCTACACCTTC
TRBD1 | TRBJ1-5 | NA | TRBV7-9 | CASSSTGGAYQPQHF | TGTGCCAGCAGCTCCACAGGGGGCGCGTATCAGCCCCAGCATTTT
NA | TRBJ2-7 | NA | TRBV6-1 | CASSDLQGKTF | TGTGCCAGCAGTGACCTACAGGGTAAGACCTTC
NA | TRBJ1-5 | NA | TRBV30 | CAWTEQDYSNQPQHF | TGTGCCTGGACAGAGCAGGATTATAGCAATCAGCCCCAGCATTTT
NA | TRBJ1-5 | NA | TRBV30 | CAWSRGGDQPQHF | TGTGCCTGGAGTAGGGGAGGGGATCAGCCCCAGCATTTT
NA | TRBJ2-3 | NA | TRBV4-3 | CASSQETNPNTDTQYF | TGCGCCAGCAGCCAAGAAACAAATCCAAACACAGATACGCAGTATTTT
TRBD1 | TRBJ1-2 | NA | TRBV15 | CATSRDLLINDGTDGYTF | TGTGCCACCAGCAGAGATCTCCTCATAAACGACGGGACAGATGGCTACACCTTC
NA | TRBJ2-3 | NA | TRBV19 | CASSGVDTQYF | TGTGCCAGTTCGGGGGTAGATACGCAGTATTTT
NA | TRBJ1-4 | NA | TRBV4-2 | CASQGPGEKLFF | TGTGCCAGCCAGGGGCCCGGTGAAAAACTGTTTTTT
TRBD1 | TRBJ2-7 | NA | TRBV14 | CASSQDWQGDEQYF | TGTGCCAGCAGCCAAGATTGGCAGGGGGACGAGCAGTACTTC
NA | TRBJ2-5 | NA | TRBV7-2 | CASSKGAQETQYF | TGTGCCAGCAGCAAAGGGGCTCAAGAGACCCAGTACTTC
NA | TRBJ2-7 | NA | TRBV4-1 | CASSHLYRVHEQYF | TGCGCCAGCAGCCATCTTTACAGGGTTCACGAGCAGTACTTC
TRBD1 | TRBJ1-1 | NA | TRBV29-1 | CSVENGQGNTEAFF | TGCAGCGTTGAAAATGGACAGGGAAACACTGAAGCTTTCTTT
NA | TRBJ2-7 | NA | TRBV11-2 | CASSLDRGLRGNGF | TGTGCCAGCAGCTTAGATCGTGGTCTCCGGGGGAACGGCTTC
NA | TRBJ1-5 | NA | TRBV7-8 | CASSLLGQGYSNQPQHF | TGTGCCAGCAGCTTATTGGGTCAGGGATATAGCAATCAGCCCCAGCATTTT